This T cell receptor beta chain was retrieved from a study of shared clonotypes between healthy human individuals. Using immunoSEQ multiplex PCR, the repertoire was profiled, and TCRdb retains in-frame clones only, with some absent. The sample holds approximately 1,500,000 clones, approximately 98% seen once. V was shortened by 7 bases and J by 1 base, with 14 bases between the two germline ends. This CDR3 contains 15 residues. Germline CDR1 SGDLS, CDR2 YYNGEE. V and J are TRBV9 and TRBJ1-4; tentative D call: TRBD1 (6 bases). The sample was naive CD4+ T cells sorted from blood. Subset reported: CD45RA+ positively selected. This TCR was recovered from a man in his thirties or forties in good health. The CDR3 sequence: CASAPGGRTNEKLFF. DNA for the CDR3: TGTGCCAGCGCTCCCGGGGGCAGAACTAATGAAAAACTGTTTTTT.